This entry lists 24 T cell receptor beta chains sequenced from one sample in a study of blood T cells in healthy people across ages. A second PCR, run for 7 to 11 cycles, used a sample-barcoded 5' primer plus a J-beta primer mix. TCRdb recomputed calls from the 5' RACE reads with MiXCR, one row per CDR3 protein. The table includes 1.5 million or so distinct CDR3 sequences, roughly 43% detected once. The sample was blood. Receptors originate from a young woman in good health.

The J gene is TRBJ2-7, the V gene TRBV29-1, with 11 bases that match TRBD2. After removal of 4 bases from V and 6 bases from J, the junction contained 5 bases not matched to a gene. Germline V CDR1 and CDR2: SQVTM, ANQGSEA. The CDR3 loop spans 13 amino acids. The CDR3 DNA sequence: TGCAGCGTTGCTTATCTAGCGGGGGGCGAGCAGTACTTC. This sequence encodes CSVAYLAGGEQYF.

The table lists this clonotype with a few counts. The V gene is TRBV12-3 or TRBV12-4, the J gene TRBJ2-7; D is perhaps TRBD1 or TRBD2 (6 bases each). V lost 7 bases and J 1 base, leaving 17 bases between the germline ends. CDR3 length equals 15 residues. The DNA for the CDR3 is TGTGCCAGCACCGAAGGGGGGACTGGATCCTACGAGCAGTACTTC. Residues: CASTEGGTGSYEQYF.

In its sample, this clonotype was seen a few times. The rearrangement uses TRBV6-2 or TRBV6-3 and TRBJ2-7, with D tentatively TRBD1 (6 bases). TRBJ2-4 matches the DNA end more closely, so the J call is doubtful. The CDR3 length is 15 residues. In germline, CDR1 is MNHEY, CDR2 SVGEGT. The CDR3 DNA follows: TGTGCCAGCAGCCCATGGGGACATCGAGTGAACATTCAGTACTTC. Translated: CASSPWGHRVNIQYF.

The J gene is TRBJ1-6, the V gene TRBV4-1; D is perhaps TRBD1 (5 bases). Trimming took off 8 bases at V and 19 bases at J, with 24 bases between the two ends. CDR1 is MGHRA and CDR2 is YSYEKL in the germline V gene. The CDR3 spans 13 residues. CDR3 residues: CASRAGGNSPPHF. CDR3 sequence (DNA): TGCGCCAGCCGAGCTGGGGGTAATTCACCCCCTCACTTT.

To note about this clonotype: Sequence at one end of the junction differs from germline and may be a read error. The chain carries TRBV28 and TRBJ1-2; the D is unclear. Germline V lookup: CDR1 MDHEN, CDR2 SYDVKM. The CDR3 is made up of 12 amino acids. The CDR3 sequence: CASSTTARGYIF. Written as DNA, the CDR3 is TGTGCCAGCAGCACTACGGCGCGTGGCTACATCTTC.

This clonotype was detected only a few times. The J gene is TRBJ1-4, the V gene TRBV7-2; TRBD1 is a possible D gene (5 bases). CDR1 and CDR2 (germline): SGHTA, FQGNSA. The CDR3 is 14 residues long. Deletions cut 8 bases from V and 3 bases from J, with 13 bases between. The DNA for the CDR3 is TGTGCCAGCTCGGAGAGCAGGGCTAATGAAAAACTGTTTTTT. Translating gives CASSESRANEKLFF. The variable domain in full, with the rest retrieved from reference TRBV7-2 and TRBJ1-4, is GAGVSQSPSNKVTEKGKDVELRCDPISGHTALYWYRQSLGQGLEFLIYFQGNSAPDKSGLPSDRFSAERTGGSVSTLTIQRTQQEDSAVYLCASSESRANEKLFFGSGTQLSVL.

The rearrangement joins TRBV5-1 to TRBJ1-4; D is unresolved. The V gene lost 2 bases and the J gene lost 2 bases, with 10 bases spanning the gap. This CDR3 contains 15 residues. The germline gives CDR1 SGHRS, CDR2 YFSETQ. The CDR3 DNA follows: TGCGCCAGCAGCTTCGGGGTTGTCACTAATGAAAAACTGTTTTTT. As protein: CASSFGVVTNEKLFF.

The chain has TRBV27 and TRBJ2-4, with a possible D match to TRBD2 (5 bases). Deletions cut 2 bases from V and 0 bases from J, with 8 bases between. The germline V gene has CDR1 MNHEY and CDR2 SMNVEV (reference sequence). CDR3 size: 15 residues. CDR3 sequence: CASSLTRLAKNIQYF. CDR3 bases: TGTGCCAGCAGTTTAACTAGGCTAGCCAAAAACATTCAGTACTTC.

A remark on this clonotype: It may be a read error: a sequence one base away is much more abundant. The V call is TRBV29-1, the J call TRBJ2-5; no clear D gene. This CDR3 spans 14 amino acids. The V end lost 3 bases, the J end lost 0 bases, and 11 bases lay between the germline ends. The germline gives CDR1 SQVTM, CDR2 ANQGSEA. Here the CDR3 DNA reads TGCAGCGTTGATGGAGTGATGTACCAAGAGACCCAGTACTTC. Its translation is CSVDGVMYQETQYF.

This clonotype has more than one count but fewer than ten. The chain joins TRBV20-1 to TRBJ1-2; no clear D. V was cut by 5 bases and J by 5 bases, with 18 bases left in between. This CDR3 is built from 14 residues. Germline CDR1 is DFQATT and CDR2 is SNEGSKA (reference sequence). CDR3 region: CSAEPPSRPYGYTF. The DNA of the CDR3 is TGCAGTGCTGAGCCTCCGTCGCGGCCTTATGGCTACACCTTC.

There are a few counts of this clonotype. The chain has TRBV9 and TRBJ2-1, with unresolved D. CDR3 length equals 15 residues. Trimming stripped 5 bases from V and 2 bases from J, with 14 bases between. The germline CDR1 and CDR2 sequences are SGDLS and YYNGEE. CDR3 protein: CASSVGAGAYNEQFF. The CDR3 coding sequence is TGTGCCAGCAGTGTGGGCGCTGGGGCCTACAATGAGCAGTTCTTC.

The chain combines TRBV5-8 with TRBJ2-1; D is possibly TRBD1 or TRBD2 (5 bases each). Trimming shortened V by 4 bases and J by 8 bases, and 13 bases separated the two germline ends. This CDR3 has 13 amino acids. The germline CDR1 and CDR2 sequences are SGHTS and YDEGEE. The CDR3 DNA reads as TGTGCCAGCAGCCCTCAGGGAGTCGATGAGCAGTTCTTC. It yields the protein CASSPQGVDEQFF.

With regard to this clonotype: One end of the junction is discordant with germline, which a read error may explain. J is TRBJ2-7 and V is TRBV11-2; 7 bases map to TRBD1. CDR3 size: 16 residues. Germline loops: CDR1 SGHAT, CDR2 FQNNGV. Here the CDR3 reads CANSLVGGNLYNEQYF. The CDR3 nucleotides read TGTGCCAACAGCTTAGTAGGGGGCAATCTATACAATGAGCAGTACTTC.

This clonotype has a handful of counts. CDR3 amino acids: CASSPTRTDEQFF. The CDR3 DNA reads TGTGCCAGCTCACCAACCCGGACAGATGAGCAGTTCTTC. V gene TRBV18 combines with J gene TRBJ2-1, with D perhaps TRBD1 (6 bases). CDR1 and CDR2 from the germline V gene are KGHSH and LQKENI. The ends were cut back, 2 bases at V and 8 bases at J, with 10 bases in the middle. The CDR3 runs 13 residues.

This clonotype is a singleton in its sample. The chain joins TRBV29-1 to TRBJ2-3, with a tentative D call TRBD1 (5 bases). Trimming removed 3 bases at V and 4 bases at J, with 11 bases between. In germline, CDR1 is SQVTM, CDR2 ANQGSEA. The CDR3 loop spans 13 amino acids. Written as DNA, the CDR3 is TGCAGCGTTGAGCCAGGGATGGCAGATACGCAGTATTTT. It translates to CSVEPGMADTQYF.

About this clonotype itself: A read error may produce the germline difference seen at one junction end. The CDR3 loop is CSARVRNGYGYTF. CDR3 nucleotide sequence: TGCAGTGCTAGAGTGAGAAACGGCTATGGCTACACATTC. The chain combines TRBV20-1 with TRBJ1-2; D not resolved. The CDR3 runs 13 residues. CDR1 DFQATT and CDR2 SNEGSKA come from the germline V gene (reference sequence).

This clonotype was seen at least ten times. This sequence joins TRBV14 and TRBJ1-2; no clear D. CDR3 length equals 13 residues. Germline V gene sequence: CDR1 SGHDN, CDR2 FVKESK. Trimming cost V 1 base and J 0 bases, with 3 bases left between them. The CDR3 is CASSQGANYGYTF. CDR3 nucleotides: TGTGCCAGCAGCCAAGGAGCTAACTATGGCTACACCTTC. Full variable domain (outside the CDR3, taken from reference TRBV14 and TRBJ1-2): EAGVTQFPSHSVIEKGQTVTLRCDPISGHDNLYWYRRVMGKEIKFLLHFVKESKQDESGMPNNRFLAERTGGTYSTLKVQPAELEDSGVYFCASSQGANYGYTFGSGTRLTVV.

This clonotype was recorded at least ten times. The chain joins TRBV7-2 to TRBJ2-1; D ambiguous. The germline gives CDR1 SGHTA, CDR2 FQGNSA. V dropped 5 bases and J dropped 6 bases, with 14 bases sitting between them. There are 14 residues in the CDR3. The CDR3 nucleotides read TGTGCCAGCAGCCCCCCCCCCGCCCTCAATGAGCAGTTCTTC. It specifies CASSPPPALNEQFF. The full variable domain, with the rest looked up from reference TRBV7-2 and TRBJ2-1, is GAGVSQSPSNKVTEKGKDVELRCDPISGHTALYWYRQSLGQGLEFLIYFQGNSAPDKSGLPSDRFSAERTGGSVSTLTIQRTQQEDSAVYLCASSPPPALNEQFFGPGTRLTVL.

This sequence joins TRBV6-2 or TRBV6-3 and TRBJ2-3; D unclear. Between the trimmed V and J ends, which lost 2 bases and 4 bases, there was a span of 10 bases. This CDR3 has 14 residues. Germline V gene lookup returns CDR1 MNHEY and CDR2 SVGEGT. CDR3 coding DNA: TGTGCCAGCAGTTACACGGCGCTGCCAGATACGCAGTATTTT. It is translated as CASSYTALPDTQYF.

In this sample, this clonotype turned up a few times. The chain combines TRBV11-3 with TRBJ2-3, with 8 bases aligning to TRBD2. Germline assignment: CDR1 SGHNT and CDR2 YENEEA. The ends lost 1 base at V and 4 bases at J; junction bases unmatched: 7. The CDR3 runs 16 residues. This chain's CDR3 is CASSLGSGSRSDTQYF. In DNA, the CDR3 is TGTGCCAGCAGCTTAGGCAGCGGGAGTCGATCAGATACGCAGTATTTT.

This chain uses TRBV12-3 or TRBV12-4 with TRBJ2-5; no clear D. Trimming cost V 6 bases and J 2 bases, with 10 bases left between them. This CDR3 has 13 residues. CDR3 nucleotides: TGTGCCAGCAGACCGGGCCCTCAAGAGACCCAGTACTTC. Translating gives CASRPGPQETQYF.

The chain joins TRBV12-3 or TRBV12-4 to TRBJ2-3, with unresolved D. The CDR3 spans 13 residues. V dropped 4 bases and J dropped 6 bases, with 11 bases sitting between them. DNA for the CDR3: TGTGCCAGCAGTTCGAGCCTTGTCGATACGCAGTATTTT. Its protein is CASSSSLVDTQYF.

This clonotype was seen more than once but under ten times. The chain employs TRBV6-5 and TRBJ2-7; TRBD1 or TRBD2 may be the D gene (5 bases each). The CDR3 consists of 16 residues. V was pared by 0 bases and J by 1 base, with 13 bases between. Per the germline V gene, CDR1 is MNHEY and CDR2 is SVGAGI. CDR3 region: CASSYSLKGESYEQYF. CDR3 DNA sequence: TGTGCCAGCAGTTACTCGCTTAAAGGGGAGTCCTACGAGCAGTACTTC.

The V gene is TRBV6-2 or TRBV6-3, the J gene TRBJ1-5; D call uncertain. The ends were cut back, 2 bases at V and 1 base at J, with 9 bases in the middle. There are 15 residues in the CDR3. Per the germline V gene, CDR1 is MNHEY and CDR2 is SVGEGT. This CDR3 reads CASSYVQPSNQPQHF. CDR3 DNA sequence: TGTGCCAGCAGTTACGTCCAGCCGAGCAATCAGCCCCAGCATTTT.